Presented here are 16 T cell receptor beta chains from one specimen sequenced in a study of T cell changes during pregnancy in multiple sclerosis. Assay: immunoSEQ multiplex PCR; the TCRdb copy retains only in-frame clones and omits some. The top ten hold less than 0.45% of the sample, which has about 59,000 clones, around 93% seen once. Source: CD4+ T cells from peripheral blood mononuclear cells, taken before pregnancy. The receptors shown here come from a female donor with multiple sclerosis, enrolled in a pregnancy study.

The rearrangement joins TRBV11-2 to TRBJ1-1; 10 bases map to TRBD1. The CDR3 contains 14 residues. The junction had 4 bases not matched to a gene; V was cut back by 5 bases and J by 4 bases. CDR1 is SGHAT and CDR2 is FQNNGV in the germline V gene. The CDR3 DNA follows: TGTGCCAGCAGCGACGGGACAGGGGTCACTGAAGCTTTCTTT. It yields the protein CASSDGTGVTEAFF.

The rearrangement uses TRBV5-4 and TRBJ2-7; TRBD2 agrees at 15 bases. V lost 5 bases and J lost 5; bases outside the gene matches: 8. The germline V gene encodes CDR1 SGHNT and CDR2 YYREEE (reference sequence). This CDR3 comprises 16 residues. CDR3: CASRKPGTSGRNEQYF. The CDR3 DNA reads TGTGCCAGCAGAAAACCCGGGACTAGCGGGAGGAACGAGCAGTACTTC.

The gene calls are TRBV11-2 and TRBJ2-2; unclear D gene. There are 13 residues in the CDR3. Deletions cut 2 bases from V and 6 bases from J, with 7 bases between. In germline, CDR1 is SGHAT, CDR2 FQNNGV. CDR3 DNA sequence: TGTGCCAGCAGCTTATATACTTCCGGGGAGCTGTTTTTT. Encoded protein: CASSLYTSGELFF.

The V and J genes are TRBV7-9 and TRBJ1-4, with D unresolved. The germline V gene encodes CDR1 SEHNR and CDR2 FQNEAQ (reference sequence). V lost 1 base to trimming and J lost 0 bases, with 12 bases between them. The CDR3 runs 17 residues. CDR3 DNA sequence: TGTGCCAGCAGCTTAGTAACCCAGGCTGCAACTAATGAAAAACTGTTTTTT. Translation: CASSLVTQAATNEKLFF.

This clone occurred a few times. The J gene is TRBJ1-4, the V gene TRBV7-9, with D tentatively TRBD1 (6 bases). Between the trimmed V and J ends, which lost 0 bases and 8 bases, there was a span of 10 bases. There are 14 residues in the CDR3. Germline V gene sequence: CDR1 SEHNR, CDR2 FQNEAQ (reference sequence). CDR3 bases: TGTGCCAGCAGCTTAGCGGGGGCGTGGGAAAAACTGTTTTTT. Its protein is CASSLAGAWEKLFF.

The rearrangement joins TRBV15 to TRBJ2-7; TRBD2 matches 11 bases. Germline V lookup: CDR1 LNHNV, CDR2 YYDKDF (reference sequence). The CDR3 spans 17 residues. J lost 7 bases, V lost 0 bases, and 11 bases had no gene match. Here the CDR3 DNA reads TGTGCCACCAGCAGAGATTGGGTAGCGGGAGGGCCGCGGGAGCAGTACTTC. This encodes CATSRDWVAGGPREQYF. The full variable domain, its missing parts supplied by reference TRBV15 and TRBJ2-7, is DAMVIQNPRYQVTQFGKPVTLSCSQTLNHNVMYWYQQKSSQAPKLLFHYYDKDFNNEADTPDNFQSRRPNTSFCFLDIRSPGLGDTAMYLCATSRDWVAGGPREQYFGPGTRLTVT.

The chain is built from TRBV4-1 and TRBJ2-7, with TRBD1 identical over 7 bases. CDR3 length equals 16 residues. In germline, CDR1 is MGHRA, CDR2 YSYEKL. J gave up 0 bases and V 4 bases, and 9 bases lay outside the gene matches. The CDR3 coding sequence is TGCGCCAGCAGCCCCGGGACAGAACTTAGCTCCTACGAGCAGTACTTC. Amino acids: CASSPGTELSSYEQYF.

V usage is TRBV6-6 and J usage is TRBJ2-7; D might be TRBD2 (6 bases). This CDR3 spans 16 amino acids. V was cut by 4 bases and J by 0 bases, with 16 bases left in between. Germline lookup yields CDR1 MNHNY and CDR2 SVGAGI (reference sequence). CDR3 protein: CASSSPLGGSSYEQYF. The CDR3 DNA reads as TGTGCCAGCAGTTCCCCTTTGGGGGGAAGCTCCTACGAGCAGTACTTC.

The J gene is TRBJ1-2, the V gene TRBV6-5; a possible D gene is TRBD1 (6 bases). Per the germline V gene, CDR1 is MNHEY and CDR2 is SVGAGI. V lost 2 bases to trimming and J lost 5 bases, with 9 bases between them. The CDR3 runs 13 residues. CDR3 sequence (DNA): TGTGCCAGCAGTTACACCGGACAGTATGGCTACACCTTC. Amino acids: CASSYTGQYGYTF.

The rearrangement links TRBV6-6 to TRBJ2-1, with 13 bases fitting TRBD2. The V and J ends lost 6 bases and 9 bases, in that order; junction bases with no gene match: 8. In germline, CDR1 is MNHNY, CDR2 SVGAGI (reference sequence). There are 15 residues in the CDR3. The CDR3 reads CASRTLAGGPSEQFF. The DNA of the CDR3 is TGTGCCAGCAGGACACTAGCGGGAGGGCCGAGTGAGCAGTTCTTC.

This clone has a single count. The J gene is TRBJ2-2, the V gene TRBV7-2; TRBD1 matches at 9 bases. V dropped 1 base and J dropped 5; count of bases not matched to a gene: 8. CDR3 length: 17 residues. Looked up from germline, CDR1 is SGHTA and CDR2 is FQGNSA. The CDR3: CASSLVVQGARTGELFF. CDR3 bases: TGTGCCAGCAGCTTAGTAGTACAGGGGGCGAGGACCGGGGAGCTGTTTTTT.

This clone was found once. The chain uses TRBV6-6 and TRBJ1-4; no clear D. The V end was cut by 8 bases, the J end by 7 bases, with 8 bases between. There are 11 residues in the CDR3. Germline lookup yields CDR1 MNHNY and CDR2 SVGAGI (reference sequence). CDR3 loop: CASRSGEKLFF. CDR3 nucleotides: TGTGCCAGCCGGAGTGGTGAAAAACTGTTTTTT.

The gene calls are TRBV19 and TRBJ1-2; 7 bases map to TRBD1. This CDR3 has 12 residues. The germline V gene has CDR1 LNHDA and CDR2 SQIVND (reference sequence). J gave up 3 bases and V 6 bases, and 1 base lay outside the gene matches. CDR3 amino acids: CASRDRDYGYTF. CDR3 DNA: TGTGCCAGTAGAGACAGGGACTATGGCTACACCTTC.

V gene TRBV18 combines with J gene TRBJ2-3; D remains ambiguous. The V and J ends lost 6 bases and 1 base respectively, with 11 bases between them. There are 14 residues in the CDR3. Germline V gives CDR1 KGHSH, CDR2 LQKENI. As DNA, the CDR3 is TGTGCCAGCTCCCCGGTAAGCGGCACAGATACGCAGTATTTT. Protein product: CASSPVSGTDTQYF.

J is TRBJ2-2 and V is TRBV5-5; 10 bases line up with TRBD2. Germline-derived CDR1 and CDR2 are SGHKS and YYEKEE (reference sequence). V lost 0 bases to trimming and J lost 5 bases; unmatched junction nucleotides: 10. The CDR3 extends over 18 amino acids. CDR3 sequence: CASSLGLSSGSRTGELFF. For the CDR3, the DNA is TGTGCCAGCAGCTTGGGGCTATCTAGCGGGAGTAGAACCGGGGAGCTGTTTTTT. The full variable domain, in which reference TRBV5-5 and TRBJ2-2 provide the parts outside the CDR3, is DAGVTQSPTHLIKTRGQQVTLRCSPISGHKSVSWYQQVLGQGPQFIFQYYEKEERGRGNFPDRFSARQFPNYSSELNVNALLLGDSALYLCASSLGLSSGSRTGELFFGEGSRLTVL.

The CDR3 protein is CASIGQSSGNTIYF. In nucleotides, the CDR3 is TGTGCCAGCATCGGACAGAGCTCTGGAAACACCATATATTTT. The chain recombines TRBV19 with TRBJ1-3; D perhaps matches TRBD1 (6 bases). Germline V gene data show CDR1 as LNHDA and CDR2 as SQIVND (reference sequence). This CDR3 spans 14 amino acids. The V and J ends lost 9 bases and 0 bases respectively, with 12 bases between them. Full variable domain (missing parts from reference TRBV19 and TRBJ1-3): DGGITQSPKYLFRKEGQNVTLSCEQNLNHDAMYWYRQDPGQGLRLIYYSQIVNDFQKGDIAEGYSVSREKKESFPLTVTSAQKNPTAFYLCASIGQSSGNTIYFGEGSWLTVV.